The rows below give T cell receptor beta chains drawn from one sample of a study of T cell repertoires in ileal Crohn's disease. The method was immunoSEQ multiplex PCR; TCRdb's version includes in-frame clones alone and lacks a portion of them. The table records 15,000 or so clones, around 80% of them present only once. Material for sequencing was ileal tissue. These receptor sequences come from an adult with Crohn's disease. The CDR3 runs from the conserved cysteine through the conserved F or W. The order of the fields is D gene, V gene, clone size, J gene, CDR3 protein. D genes are given only for firm matches. Where a row states a size, it is once, few, many or the class of an expanded clone; other rows omit it.

NA,TRBV9,NA,TRBJ1-2,CASSSYYGYTF
NA,TRBV27,NA,TRBJ1-3,CASSLFTATSSGNTIYF
NA,TRBV5-4,NA,TRBJ2-3,CASSENRGADTQYF
NA,TRBV5-4,NA,TRBJ1-4,CASSWQGRNEKLFF
NA,TRBV14,once,TRBJ2-1,CASSQVVYNEQFF
TRBD2,TRBV6-1,NA,TRBJ2-3,CASRREGADTQYF
NA,TRBV19,NA,TRBJ1-1,CASSPTGLNTEAFF
TRBD1,TRBV30,NA,TRBJ1-1,CAWSVQRGLTEAFF
TRBD1,TRBV19,NA,TRBJ1-2,CASSKSDRVDGYTF
NA,TRBV10-3,few,TRBJ1-1,CAIRGTGTEAFF
NA,TRBV27,NA,TRBJ2-3,CASAEGRTDTQYF
TRBD1,TRBV4-1,NA,TRBJ2-2,CASSSGQLVTGELFF
TRBD2,TRBV6-5,NA,TRBJ2-1,CASRLAGVEEQFF
NA,TRBV30,NA,TRBJ1-2,CAWSPSYRGTDGYTF
NA,TRBV11-1,few,TRBJ2-5,CASSLQGLGETQYF
NA,TRBV4-1,NA,TRBJ2-5,CASSQEEGRLGVTQYF
NA,TRBV7-2,NA,TRBJ1-1,CASKRGSGGTEAFF
TRBD1,TRBV28,NA,TRBJ2-1,CASRTGGNFYNEQFF
TRBD1,TRBV6-1,NA,TRBJ1-1,CASSVNRGTEAFF
NA,TRBV5-1,NA,TRBJ2-5,CASSPASAGYQETQYF
NA,TRBV6-5,NA,TRBJ2-5,CASSPDYQETQYF
NA,TRBV6-6,NA,TRBJ2-2,CASIRAGELFF
NA,TRBV7-9,NA,TRBJ2-1,CASSFGGVAGAYNEQFF
NA,TRBV7-3,NA,TRBJ1-1,CASSQKANTEAFF
NA,TRBV7-3,NA,TRBJ1-1,CASSLWDGPNTEAFF
NA,TRBV5-1,NA,TRBJ2-7,CASSAGTVSYEQYF
TRBD2,TRBV2,NA,TRBJ2-2,CASSAQRGGITGELFF
NA,TRBV30,NA,TRBJ1-6,CAWSVLDTAGSPLHF
TRBD1,TRBV5-1,NA,TRBJ2-2,CASSERQGNTGELFF
TRBD1,TRBV28,NA,TRBJ1-5,CASSPGTGRGKPQHF
TRBD1,TRBV19,NA,TRBJ1-2,CASSPSGTGANFYGYTF
TRBD1,TRBV6-6,NA,TRBJ2-1,CASSYSGTGGFYEQFF
NA,TRBV2,NA,TRBJ2-5,CASSLQGPQETQYF
NA,TRBV28,medium-sized,TRBJ2-2,CASSGGVTGELFF
NA,TRBV6-1,NA,TRBJ2-7,CASSDGGTSNSYEQYF
NA,TRBV19,NA,TRBJ1-5,CASNMGDQPQHF
TRBD1,TRBV5-6,NA,TRBJ1-1,CASSGTGMNTEAFF
TRBD1,TRBV7-8,once,TRBJ2-4,CASSTGQGSIQYF
TRBD1,TRBV5-6,NA,TRBJ2-2,CASIRTGQGGPGELFF
TRBD1,TRBV10-3,NA,TRBJ1-1,CAIRDVDRQEAFF
NA,TRBV4-3,NA,TRBJ2-5,CASSPIHGKETQYF
NA,TRBV7-9,NA,TRBJ2-7,CASSFGTAPNEQYF
NA,TRBV7-2,NA,TRBJ1-6,CASSLLAAKLLHF
NA,TRBV19,NA,TRBJ2-1,CASSMAAVGPGEQFF
TRBD2,TRBV5-4,NA,TRBJ2-3,CASSLTSGVYTDTQYF
NA,TRBV7-9,NA,TRBJ2-7,CASSLDRREQYF
TRBD2,TRBV2,NA,TRBJ2-2,CASSERMLAGETGELFF